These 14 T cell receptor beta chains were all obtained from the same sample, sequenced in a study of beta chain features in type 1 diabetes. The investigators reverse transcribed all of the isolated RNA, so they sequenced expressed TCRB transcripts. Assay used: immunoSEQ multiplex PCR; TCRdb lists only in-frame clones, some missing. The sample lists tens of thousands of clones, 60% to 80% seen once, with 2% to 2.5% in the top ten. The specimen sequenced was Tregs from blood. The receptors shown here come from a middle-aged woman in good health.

CDR3 bases: TGTGCCAGCAGCCAGAAGGGACAGGCCTCCACGTTAGTGACCCAGTACTTC. Its translation: CASSQKGQASTLVTQYF. The chain recombines TRBV4-2 with TRBJ2-5, with TRBD1 identical over 8 bases. This CDR3 comprises 17 residues. Unmatched junction bases numbered 16, after V lost 3 bases and J lost 7 bases. Per the germline V gene, CDR1 is LGHNA and CDR2 is YNFKEQ.

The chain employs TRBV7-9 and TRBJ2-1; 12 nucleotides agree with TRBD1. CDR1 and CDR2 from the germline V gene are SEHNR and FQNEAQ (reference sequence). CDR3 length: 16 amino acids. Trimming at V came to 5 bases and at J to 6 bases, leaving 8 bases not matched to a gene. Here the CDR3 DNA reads TGTGCCAGCAGCCGAGACGGGACAGGGGGCCGCAATGAGCAGTTCTTC. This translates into CASSRDGTGGRNEQFF.

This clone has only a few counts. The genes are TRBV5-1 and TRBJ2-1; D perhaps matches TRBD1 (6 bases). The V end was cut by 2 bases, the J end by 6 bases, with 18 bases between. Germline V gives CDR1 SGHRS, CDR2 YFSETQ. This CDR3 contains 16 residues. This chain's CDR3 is CASSFQGSRMGNEQFF. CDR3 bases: TGCGCCAGCAGCTTCCAGGGGTCGAGGATGGGCAATGAGCAGTTCTTC.

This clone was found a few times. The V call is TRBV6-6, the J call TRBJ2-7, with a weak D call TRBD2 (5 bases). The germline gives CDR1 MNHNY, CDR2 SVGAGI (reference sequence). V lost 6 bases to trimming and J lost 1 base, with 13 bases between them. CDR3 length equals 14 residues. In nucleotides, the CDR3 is TGTGCCAGCAGCCCCGGGGTTGGGTCCTACGAGCAGTACTTC. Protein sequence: CASSPGVGSYEQYF.

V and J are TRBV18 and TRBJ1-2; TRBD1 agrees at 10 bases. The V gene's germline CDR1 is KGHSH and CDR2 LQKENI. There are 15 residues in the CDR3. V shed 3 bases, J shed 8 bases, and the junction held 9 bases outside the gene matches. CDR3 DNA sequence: TGTGCCAGCTCACCTGGACAGGGGGTAACGGGAGGCTACACCTTC. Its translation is CASSPGQGVTGGYTF.

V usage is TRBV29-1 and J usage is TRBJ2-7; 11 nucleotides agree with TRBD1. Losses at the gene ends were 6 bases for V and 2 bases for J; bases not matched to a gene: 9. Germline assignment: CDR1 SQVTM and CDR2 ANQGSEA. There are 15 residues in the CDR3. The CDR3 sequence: CSVGRPGQGAYEQYF. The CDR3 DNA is TGCAGCGTCGGGCGCCCGGGACAGGGGGCCTACGAGCAGTACTTC.

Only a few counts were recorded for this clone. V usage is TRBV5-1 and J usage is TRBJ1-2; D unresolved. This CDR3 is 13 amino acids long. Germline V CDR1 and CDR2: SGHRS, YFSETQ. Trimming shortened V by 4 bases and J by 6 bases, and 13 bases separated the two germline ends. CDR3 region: CASSPDGTNGYTF. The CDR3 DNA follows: TGCGCCAGCAGCCCTGACGGAACTAATGGCTACACCTTC.

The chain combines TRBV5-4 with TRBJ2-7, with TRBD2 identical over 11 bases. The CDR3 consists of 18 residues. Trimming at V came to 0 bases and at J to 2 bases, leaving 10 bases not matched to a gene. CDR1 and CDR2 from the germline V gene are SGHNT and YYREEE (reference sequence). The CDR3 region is CASSLDVSGGALTYEQYF. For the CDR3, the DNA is TGTGCCAGCAGCTTGGATGTTAGCGGGGGGGCCCTCACCTACGAGCAGTACTTC. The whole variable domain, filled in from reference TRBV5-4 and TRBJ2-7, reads ETGVTQSPTHLIKTRGQQVTLRCSSQSGHNTVSWYQQALGQGPQFIFQYYREEENGRGNFPPRFSGLQFPNYSSELNVNALELDDSALYLCASSLDVSGGALTYEQYFGPGTRLTVT.

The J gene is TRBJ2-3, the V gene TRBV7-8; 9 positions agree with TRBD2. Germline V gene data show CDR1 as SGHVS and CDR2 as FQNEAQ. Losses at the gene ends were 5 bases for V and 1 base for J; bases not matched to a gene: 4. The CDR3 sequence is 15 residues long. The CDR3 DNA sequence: TGTGCCAGCAGCACCGTAGCGGGGGGCACAGATACGCAGTATTTT. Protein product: CASSTVAGGTDTQYF.

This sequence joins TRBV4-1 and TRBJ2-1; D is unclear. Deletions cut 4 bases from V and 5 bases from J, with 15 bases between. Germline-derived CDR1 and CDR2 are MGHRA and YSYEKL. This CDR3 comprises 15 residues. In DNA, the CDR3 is TGCGCCAGCAGCCGCCTCCGAGGCAGTAACAATGAGCAGTTCTTC. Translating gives CASSRLRGSNNEQFF.

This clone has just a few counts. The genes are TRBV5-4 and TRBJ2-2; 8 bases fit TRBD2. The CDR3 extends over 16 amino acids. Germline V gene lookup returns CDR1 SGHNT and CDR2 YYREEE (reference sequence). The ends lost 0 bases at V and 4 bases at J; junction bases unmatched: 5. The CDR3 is CASSLGGGGRTGELFF. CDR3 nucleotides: TGTGCCAGCAGCTTGGGGGGCGGGGGGCGCACCGGGGAGCTGTTTTTT. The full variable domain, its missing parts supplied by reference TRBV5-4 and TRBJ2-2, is ETGVTQSPTHLIKTRGQQVTLRCSSQSGHNTVSWYQQALGQGPQFIFQYYREEENGRGNFPPRFSGLQFPNYSSELNVNALELDDSALYLCASSLGGGGRTGELFFGEGSRLTVL.

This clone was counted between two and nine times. In nucleotides, the CDR3 is TGTGCCAGCAGTAGGGGGGGGGCTTCCTACAATGAGCAGTTCTTC. Amino acid sequence: CASSRGGASYNEQFF. V and J are TRBV7-2 and TRBJ2-1; D perhaps matches TRBD2 (7 bases). V lost 6 bases and J lost 1, with 13 bases in between. The germline V gene encodes CDR1 SGHTA and CDR2 FQGNSA. This CDR3 region has 15 residues.

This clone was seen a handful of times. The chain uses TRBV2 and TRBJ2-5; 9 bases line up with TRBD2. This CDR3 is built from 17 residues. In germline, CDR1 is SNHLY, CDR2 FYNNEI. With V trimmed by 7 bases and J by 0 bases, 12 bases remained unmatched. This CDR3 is CASIRFGAGGHQETQYF. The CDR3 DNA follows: TGTGCCAGCATAAGGTTCGGAGCGGGGGGCCACCAAGAGACCCAGTACTTC.

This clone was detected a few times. CDR3 protein: CASSYTGGGSTDTQYF. DNA for the CDR3: TGTGCCAGCAGTTACACAGGGGGCGGTAGCACAGATACGCAGTATTTT. The chain employs TRBV6-6 and TRBJ2-3; 9 bases map to TRBD1. This CDR3 region has 16 residues. Germline values: CDR1 MNHNY, CDR2 SVGAGI (reference sequence). V was clipped by 2 bases and J by 0 bases; unmatched bases: 3.